This TCR beta chain originates from a study of blood T cell repertoires in COVID-19. For the study at large: Sites in the United States, Italy and Spain provided acute and convalescent COVID-19 samples. The cDNA or gDNA used as material had been derived from T cells, B-cell-depleted T cells, or PBMCs.

Those who participated ranged in age from 18 to 89 years and resided in about 24 US areas. With 8 bases clipped from V and 14 bases from J, the junction kept 17 bases outside the gene matches. The germline gives CDR1 MNHEY, CDR2 SVGAGI. The length of the CDR3 is 14 residues. Per the original methods: Reference gene primer amplification gave estimated nucleated cell counts. Method: immunoSEQ multiplex PCR; TCRdb's copy keeps in-frame clones and lacks some. V and J calls and clone size follow that table, whereas D and trimming were derived from the DNA. The sample includes 270,000 or so clones, approximately 88% seen only once; the top ten take more than 1%.

The rearrangement links TRBV6-5 to TRBJ2-4; 8 bases line up with TRBD2. Sequenced material: PBMCs or T cells enriched from blood (not recorded which). This sequence was found in a woman aged 40-49 years with acute COVID-19. CDR3: CASWSSGSNKGKYF. In DNA, the CDR3 is TGTGCCAGCTGGTCAAGCGGGAGTAATAAGGGGAAGTACTTC.